This T cell receptor beta chain came from a study of neurological immune-mediated disorders (dated by TCRdb to the late 2010s). Describing the broader study: Among the roughly 34 multiple sclerosis patients, relapsing-remitting MS accounted for some 30 and secondary progressive MS accounted for 3. The study compared peripheral blood TCR-beta repertoires of HTLV-I-associated myelopathy (HAM/TSP) patients, multiple sclerosis patients and healthy controls using UMI-based sequencing. The cohort comprised roughly 65 subjects: approximately 15 HAM/TSP patients, 35 or so multiple sclerosis patients and some 20 healthy controls. The roughly 110 TCR-beta libraries included longitudinal samples, technical triplicates and paired sorted CD4+ and CD8+ T-cell subsets alongside PBMC samples. Overall results and qualifications from the work: Repertoires from 18 of 34 MS patients were grouped by phylogenetic analysis into a cluster of related CDR3 sequences, suggesting a possible repertoire-level signature. The MS cluster showed no association with clinical or MRI features, and the authors stated that larger cohorts are needed. No identical CDR3 amino acid sequences were found to be shared among expanded clones across subjects, suggesting that TCR-beta repertoires were private in all groups. TCR clonal expansion was highest in HAM/TSP patients and lowest in MS patients, with MS patients falling below even healthy controls.

Libraries from unsorted PBMCs were made from 2 million PBMCs kept in RNAlater at -80 degrees C until RNA extraction. The multiple sclerosis patients were enrolled in a US clinical protocol that evaluated disease progression with magnetic resonance imaging. Peripheral blood was subjected to Ficoll-Hypaque density gradient centrifugation to isolate PBMCs, which were then cryopreserved in liquid nitrogen. cDNA synthesis used template-switch 5'RACE with a primer carrying a 10-nucleotide random unique molecular identifier tagging each TCR transcript. Each sequencing run produced over 160 million TCR-beta sequences covering 15-18 subjects. The RNeasy kit was used to extract total RNA. The KAPA Real-time Library Amplification kit was used to amplify TCR-beta VDJ regions with primers for the TCR constant region and the 5'RACE anchor. Sample indexes and Illumina adaptors were added in a first PCR, and a second PCR then increased library yield. After purification with Ampure beads, the TCR product of roughly 650 bp was size-selected on a 2% E-gel SizeSelection system. Library quality was checked on a Bioanalyzer, concentration was measured with Qubit, and libraries were quantified with the Kapa Library Quantification kit before pooling. Paired-end 2 x 150 bp sequencing of the libraries was performed on an Illumina HiSeq 2500. To increase sequence diversity, about 25-31% phiX was spiked into each library pool. Regarding the original processing steps: The quality-filtered reads were processed with the UMI-based MiGEC pipeline, whose error correction step removed more than 80% of the raw TCR sequences. IMGT germline references were used for aligning VDJ genes, and each clonotype was defined as a unique CDR3 amino acid sequence together with its V-J genes. Clonal expansion, Shannon diversity and CDR3 relatedness were evaluated with VDJtools (CalcPairwiseDistances, ClusterSamples), while phylogenetic trees were built in CLCbio workbench. Using coefficient-of-variation modelling across technical triplicates, the study counted a clone as expanded if it had at least 8 unique UMIs. In TCRdb, the public reads were trimmed at Q25 with fastp and aligned with MiXCR, with productive beta chains retained. Identical CDR3 proteins give one entry, which carries the most common genes and DNA. Clone size and V and J calls follow TCRdb, not the original study. Recorded for this sample are tens of thousands of distinct CDR3 sequences; roughly 3.5% of them occurred a single time. The top ten hold 3.1% of the sample.

In regard to this clonotype: Its antigen is not yet known. One end of the junction is discordant with germline, which a read error may explain.

The CDR3 contains 12 residues, cysteine and phenylalanine counted. Only CDR3 DNA remains: 36 bases, in frame from the first base. CDR1 and CDR2 are drawn from the germline V gene (reference sequence): DFQATT, SNEGSKA. Sequencing was done on a sample of PBMCs. The TCR was taken from a woman in her thirties with multiple sclerosis. The sequence joins TRBV20-1 to TRBJ1-6, and TRBD1 matches 7 of the central bases. The nucleotide sequence reads TGCAGTGCTAGACAGGGGGATTCACCCCTCAACTTT. This encodes CSARQGDSPLNF.